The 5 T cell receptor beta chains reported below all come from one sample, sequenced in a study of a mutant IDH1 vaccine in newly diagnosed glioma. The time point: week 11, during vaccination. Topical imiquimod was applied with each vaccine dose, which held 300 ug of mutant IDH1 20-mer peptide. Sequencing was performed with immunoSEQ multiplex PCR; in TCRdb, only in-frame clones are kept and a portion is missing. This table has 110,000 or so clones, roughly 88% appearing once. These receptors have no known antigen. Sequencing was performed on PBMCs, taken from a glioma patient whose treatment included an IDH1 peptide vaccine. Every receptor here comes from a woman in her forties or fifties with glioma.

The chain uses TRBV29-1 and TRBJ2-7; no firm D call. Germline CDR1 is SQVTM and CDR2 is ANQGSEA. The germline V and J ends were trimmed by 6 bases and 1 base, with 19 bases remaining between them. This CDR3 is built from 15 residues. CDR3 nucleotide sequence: TGCAGCGTGCAATTACCTAGGGCACTTTCCTACGAGCAGTACTTC. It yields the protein CSVQLPRALSYEQYF.

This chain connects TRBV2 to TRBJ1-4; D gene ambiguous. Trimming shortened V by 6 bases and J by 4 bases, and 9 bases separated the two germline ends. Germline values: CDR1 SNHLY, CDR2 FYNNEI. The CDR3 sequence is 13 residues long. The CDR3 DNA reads TGTGCCAGCAGCCCGCAGATTAATGAAAAACTGTTTTTT. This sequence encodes CASSPQINEKLFF.

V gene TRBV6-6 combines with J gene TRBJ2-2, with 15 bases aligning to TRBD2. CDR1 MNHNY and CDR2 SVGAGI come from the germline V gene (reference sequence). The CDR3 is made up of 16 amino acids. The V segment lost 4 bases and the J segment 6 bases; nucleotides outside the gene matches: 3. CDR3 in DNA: TGTGCCAGCAGTTCGGGACTAGCGGGAGGTCCCGGGGAGCTGTTTTTT. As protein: CASSSGLAGGPGELFF.

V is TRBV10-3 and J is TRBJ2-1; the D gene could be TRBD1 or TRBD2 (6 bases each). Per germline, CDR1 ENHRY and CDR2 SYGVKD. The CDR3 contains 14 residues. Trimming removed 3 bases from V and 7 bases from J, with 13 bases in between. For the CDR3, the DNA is TGTGCCATCAGTGACGGAAGGGGGACTAATGAGCAGTTCTTC. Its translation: CAISDGRGTNEQFF.

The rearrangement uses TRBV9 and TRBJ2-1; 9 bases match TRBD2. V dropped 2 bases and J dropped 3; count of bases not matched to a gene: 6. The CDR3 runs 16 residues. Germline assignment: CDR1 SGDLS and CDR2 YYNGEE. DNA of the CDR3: TGTGCCAGCAGCGTTACGGGACTAGCAGTCTACAATGAGCAGTTCTTC. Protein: CASSVTGLAVYNEQFF.